Below are 23 T cell receptor beta chains sequenced from a single sample in a study of blood T cell repertoires in COVID-19. TCRdb's copy holds only in-frame clones and misses some; the assay was immunoSEQ multiplex PCR. The data show 250,000 to 400,000 clones, with 75% to 90% seen just once and under 3.5% held by the top ten. The specimen was peripheral blood. The receptors originated from a woman in her 30s with COVID-19, enrolled during active disease.

This sequence joins TRBV28 and TRBJ2-7; 9 nucleotides agree with TRBD1. Germline CDR1 is MDHEN and CDR2 is SYDVKM. V gave up 4 bases and J gave up 5 bases; unmatched junction bases: 9. The CDR3 consists of 15 residues. The CDR3 is CASSSPGDRVNEQYF. CDR3 sequence (DNA): TGTGCCAGCAGTTCCCCAGGGGACAGGGTAAACGAGCAGTACTTC.

The V and J genes are TRBV30 and TRBJ2-1; 13 nucleotides match TRBD2. V was pared by 3 bases and J by 7 bases, with 3 bases of the junction left unmatched. CDR1 is GTSNPN, CDR2 SVGIG, per germline (reference sequence). This CDR3 comprises 14 residues. CDR3 region: CAWSGTSGMNEQFF. For the CDR3, the DNA is TGTGCCTGGAGCGGGACTAGCGGGATGAATGAGCAGTTCTTC.

In its sample, this clone was seen once. V gene TRBV7-9 combines with J gene TRBJ2-1, with D possibly TRBD2 on 6 matching bases. CDR1 is SEHNR and CDR2 is FQNEAQ in the germline V gene (reference sequence). This CDR3 is built from 15 residues. Deletions cut 5 bases from V and 4 bases from J, with 15 bases between. CDR3 nucleotide sequence: TGTGCCAGCAGCCTGACCGGGACTTCTTACAATGAGCAGTTCTTC. Its protein is CASSLTGTSYNEQFF.

This chain links TRBV3-1 (or the pseudogene TRBV3-2) with TRBJ1-2, with no clear D. The CDR3 is made up of 14 amino acids. Germline values: CDR1 LGHDT, CDR2 YNNKEL (reference sequence). Trimming cost V 4 bases and J 0 bases, with 9 bases left between them. CDR3 region: CASSPAPANYGYTF. In DNA form, the CDR3 reads TGTGCCAGCAGCCCAGCGCCAGCTAACTATGGCTACACCTTC.

CDR3 in DNA: TGTGCCAGCAGTGAAGTGGGGGACTGGAGCTCTGGAAACACCATATATTTT. Its translation: CASSEVGDWSSGNTIYF. The gene calls are TRBV6-1 and TRBJ1-3, with D possibly matching TRBD1 (5 bases). This CDR3 spans 17 amino acids. The ends were cut back, 1 base at V and 0 bases at J, with 13 bases in the middle. Germline V gene sequence: CDR1 MNHNS, CDR2 SASEGT.

J is TRBJ1-1 and V is TRBV12-3 or TRBV12-4, with D uncertain. The CDR3 runs to 12 residues. Trimming took off 2 bases at V and 11 bases at J, with 12 bases between the two ends. CDR3 nucleotides: TGTGCCAGCAGTTTAAATAAGGGAGGGGCTTTCTTT. It encodes CASSLNKGGAFF.

Note on this clone: A much bigger clone sits one base away, suggesting this may be a read error. Other DNA sequences within the sample encode an identical CDR3. J is TRBJ2-7 and V is TRBV2; D uncertain. Trimming pared 3 bases from V and 4 bases from J, leaving 4 bases between. The germline V gene has CDR1 SNHLY and CDR2 FYNNEI. This CDR3 comprises 11 residues. The DNA for the CDR3 is TGTGCCAGCAGTGAGAGGTACGAGCAGTACTTC. This gives the protein CASSERYEQYF. Full variable domain (rest looked up from reference TRBV2 and TRBJ2-7): EPEVTQTPSHQVTQMGQEVILRCVPISNHLYFYWYRQILGQKVEFLVSFYNNEISEKSEIFDDQFSVERPDGSNFTLKIRSTKLEDSAMYFCASSERYEQYFGPGTRLTVT.

This rearrangement joins TRBV6-2 or TRBV6-3 to TRBJ1-1; TRBD1 might be the D (6 bases). The CDR3 runs 17 residues. V dropped 5 bases and J dropped 0 bases, with 19 bases sitting between them. Germline assignment: CDR1 MNHEY and CDR2 SVGEGT. The CDR3 DNA reads TGTGCCAGCAGTCCCGGGACAACCCTCCACATGAACACTGAAGCTTTCTTT. Amino acid sequence: CASSPGTTLHMNTEAFF.

This chain uses TRBV10-3 with TRBJ2-2; 8 bases fit TRBD2. Trimming took 7 bases from V and 0 from J; bases not matched to a gene: 4. CDR3 length: 15 amino acids. The germline V gene has CDR1 ENHRY and CDR2 SYGVKD. For the CDR3, the DNA is TGTGCCATCAATAGCGGGGACCCGAACACCGGGGAGCTGTTTTTT. Translating it yields CAINSGDPNTGELFF.

This clone showed up just once. The chain recombines TRBV11-2 with TRBJ1-6; 8 bases fit TRBD1. The V gene's germline CDR1 is SGHAT and CDR2 FQNNGV. The CDR3 contains 14 residues. Losses at the gene ends were 5 bases for V and 7 bases for J; bases not matched to a gene: 4. CDR3 amino acids: CASSRRQGNSPLHF. DNA of the CDR3: TGTGCCAGCAGCCGCCGACAGGGGAATTCACCCCTCCACTTT.

This clone was observed a handful of times. The chain links TRBV10-1 to TRBJ1-1, with 10 bases fitting TRBD1. J was trimmed by 10 bases and V by 0 bases; bases with no gene match: 5. This CDR3 has 14 amino acids. The germline V gene has CDR1 WNHNN and CDR2 SYGVQD (reference sequence). The CDR3 loop reads CASSESRDRGVAFF. The CDR3 DNA sequence: TGCGCCAGCAGTGAGTCGCGGGACAGGGGAGTAGCTTTCTTT.

The rearrangement uses TRBV6-2 or TRBV6-3 and TRBJ2-1; TRBD2 agrees at 7 bases. The V gene's germline CDR1 is MNHEY and CDR2 SVGEGT. The CDR3 covers 17 residues. The ends lost 2 bases at V and 6 bases at J; junction bases unmatched: 13. CDR3 region: CASSYAGTTTFGNEQFF. The CDR3 DNA follows: TGTGCCAGCAGTTACGCCGGGACTACAACTTTTGGCAATGAGCAGTTCTTC.

Here the CDR3 reads CASSIHPLPGQGANVLTF. In DNA form, the CDR3 reads TGCGCCAGCAGCATACACCCGCTTCCGGGTCAAGGGGCCAACGTCCTGACTTTC. V gene TRBV5-1 combines with J gene TRBJ2-6; no clear D gene. The V gene's germline CDR1 is SGHRS and CDR2 YFSETQ. V was trimmed by 4 bases and J by 4 bases, leaving 21 bases between them. The CDR3 consists of 18 residues.

This sequence joins TRBV14 and TRBJ2-3; the match to TRBD2 covers 9 bases. Germline V gene lookup returns CDR1 SGHDN and CDR2 FVKESK. V was clipped by 5 bases and J by 6 bases; unmatched bases: 6. The CDR3 covers 14 residues. CDR3 in DNA: TGTGCCAGCAGCGAGGGACTAGCAGGGGATACGCAGTATTTT. Translated, it gives CASSEGLAGDTQYF.

The chain is built from TRBV4-1 and TRBJ2-3; D uncertain. The CDR3 contains 14 residues. Germline CDR1 reads MGHRA; CDR2 reads YSYEKL. Trimming took 6 bases from V and 2 from J, leaving 12 bases between them. In DNA, the CDR3 is TGCGCCAGCAGGCCAGCAGACATCACAGATACGCAGTATTTT. Translating gives CASRPADITDTQYF.

The chain has TRBV28 and TRBJ1-5; 8 nucleotides line up with TRBD1. The V gene end was trimmed by 5 bases and the J gene end by 0 bases; junction bases not matched to a gene: 6. The CDR3 length is 16 residues. The germline CDR1 and CDR2 sequences are MDHEN and SYDVKM. The CDR3 sequence is CASSEQGVYSNQPQHF. The CDR3 nucleotides read TGTGCCAGCAGTGAACAGGGGGTTTATAGCAATCAGCCCCAGCATTTT.

This chain uses TRBV27 with TRBJ2-2, with 8 bases fitting TRBD1. Germline V CDR1 and CDR2: MNHEY, SMNVEV (reference sequence). Trimming at V came to 4 bases and at J to 7 bases, leaving 14 bases not matched to a gene. The CDR3 is 17 amino acids. The CDR3 loop reads CASSWGQVQFGGGELFF. CDR3 coding DNA: TGTGCCAGCAGTTGGGGACAGGTTCAGTTCGGAGGCGGGGAGCTGTTTTTT.

J is TRBJ2-1 and V is TRBV5-5; D gene ambiguous. Trimming removed 2 bases from V and 0 bases from J, with 9 bases in between. This CDR3 contains 15 residues. CDR1 and CDR2 (germline): SGHKS, YYEKEE (reference sequence). In DNA, the CDR3 is TGTGCCAGCAGCTTCTCGGTCCCCTCCTACAATGAGCAGTTCTTC. As protein: CASSFSVPSYNEQFF.

The J gene is TRBJ1-6, the V gene TRBV25-1, with D possibly being TRBD1 (6 bases). Between the trimmed V and J ends, which lost 6 bases and 7 bases, there was a span of 19 bases. Germline CDR1 reads MGHDK; CDR2 reads SYGVNS. This CDR3 has 16 amino acids. CDR3 DNA: TGTGCCAGCAGACCTCCTGGAAGGGGGTTAAATTCACCCCTCCACTTT. Its protein product is CASRPPGRGLNSPLHF.

J is TRBJ2-1 and V is TRBV4-2; D ambiguous. The CDR3 loop spans 14 amino acids. With 0 bases removed from V and 3 bases from J, the gap between germline ends came to 6 bases. Per germline, CDR1 LGHNA and CDR2 YNFKEQ. The CDR3 protein is CASSQEVSYNEQFF. CDR3 coding DNA: TGTGCCAGCAGCCAAGAGGTTAGCTACAATGAGCAGTTCTTC.

The chain employs TRBV2 and TRBJ1-1; TRBD1 agrees at 9 bases. This CDR3 is 14 amino acids long. V was pared by 7 bases and J by 5 bases, with 8 bases of the junction left unmatched. Germline-derived CDR1 and CDR2 are SNHLY and FYNNEI. Here the CDR3 reads CASTERDRVTEAFF. Here the CDR3 DNA reads TGTGCCAGCACCGAGAGGGACAGGGTAACTGAAGCTTTCTTT.

This chain joins TRBV10-1 and TRBJ2-3; possibly TRBD2 for D (6 bases). The ends were cut back, 8 bases at V and 0 bases at J, with 12 bases in the middle. Germline CDR1 is WNHNN and CDR2 is SYGVQD (reference sequence). This CDR3 is 14 amino acids long. CDR3 coding DNA: TGCGCCAGCTCATCCGGGACTAGCACAGATACGCAGTATTTT. Encoded protein: CASSSGTSTDTQYF.

The chain uses TRBV2 and TRBJ1-5; D ambiguous. Looked up from germline, CDR1 is SNHLY and CDR2 is FYNNEI. Deletions cut 6 bases from V and 1 base from J, with 10 bases between. The CDR3 sequence is 14 residues long. In nucleotides, the CDR3 is TGTGCCAGCAGGATAGACAAGAGCAATCAGCCCCAGCATTTT. Translated, it gives CASRIDKSNQPQHF.